These T cell receptor beta chains were read from a single sample in a study of T-cell memory formation after mild COVID-19. TCRdb fed the 5' RACE reads into MiXCR, producing one record per CDR3 protein. The sample has roughly 110,000 distinct CDR3 sequences; about 15% are singletons. The source material was PBMCs or a T cell subset sorted from them (not recorded which). The source of these receptors is an adult woman who had mild COVID-19 (a few samples of this study predate the infection). Cell type and time point are not known. Each CDR3 is given with its conserved first and last residue. D genes are given only for firm matches. Size tells how often a clone was seen (once, few, many) or the class of an expanded clone, and some rows leave it out.

clone_size j_call d_call v_call cdr3_aa cdr3_nt
- TRBJ1-2 - TRBV12-3/TRBV12-4 CASTPAIGGNDGYTF TGTGCCAGCACCCCCGCGATCGGGGGCAACGATGGCTACACCTTC
- TRBJ2-7 TRBD1 TRBV20-1 CSAREQGKDHYEQYF TGCAGTGCTAGAGAACAGGGGAAGGACCACTACGAGCAGTACTTC
few TRBJ2-1 TRBD2 TRBV24-1 CATTGLAGGEQFF TGTGCCACCACCGGACTAGCGGGTGGTGAGCAGTTCTTC
few TRBJ2-3 TRBD1 TRBV12-3/TRBV12-4 CASRTGQETDTQYF TGTGCCAGCAGGACAGGGCAAGAGACAGATACGCAGTATTTT
- TRBJ2-7 TRBD1 TRBV12-3/TRBV12-4 CASRETGGIYEQYF TGTGCCAGCAGGGAGACAGGGGGCATTTACGAGCAGTACTTC
- TRBJ2-1 TRBD2 TRBV11-2 CASSSGRATYNEQFF TGTGCCAGCAGCTCCGGGAGGGCCACCTACAATGAGCAGTTCTTC
- TRBJ2-7 TRBD1 TRBV6-5 CASSYRQGVHEQYF TGTGCCAGCAGTTACCGACAGGGGGTCCACGAGCAGTACTTC
few TRBJ2-5 - TRBV29-1 CSVSRETQYF TGCAGCGTTTCAAGGGAGACCCAGTACTTC
- TRBJ1-2 TRBD1 TRBV20-1 CSARANDRGYGYTF TGCAGTGCTAGAGCCAATGACAGGGGGTATGGCTACACCTTC
few TRBJ2-1 - TRBV12-3/TRBV12-4 CASSFSGSYNEQFF TGTGCCAGCAGTTTCTCCGGGAGTTACAATGAGCAGTTCTTC
- TRBJ2-7 TRBD2 TRBV2 CASSTGTSGPLSYEQYF TGTGCCAGCAGTACCGGGACTAGCGGGCCGCTCTCCTACGAGCAGTACTTC
few TRBJ1-1 - TRBV4-3 CASSQDWRNTEAFF TGCGCCAGCAGCCAAGATTGGAGGAACACTGAAGCTTTCTTT
- TRBJ2-5 - TRBV4-3 CASSPKNTGPDRETQYF TGCGCCAGCAGCCCGAAGAATACAGGGCCGGATCGAGAGACCCAGTACTTC
- TRBJ2-5 - TRBV6-2/TRBV6-3 CASSERIRTQETQYF TGTGCCAGCAGTGAACGAATACGAACCCAAGAGACCCAGTACTTC
- TRBJ2-3 TRBD1 TRBV27 CASSSPIGQGTDTQYF TGTGCCAGCAGTTCCCCGATCGGACAGGGTACAGATACGCAGTATTTT
few TRBJ2-5 TRBD2 TRBV25-1 CASSEYRGSGRADETQYF TGTGCCAGCAGTGAATACCGTGGTAGCGGGAGGGCCGATGAGACCCAGTACTTC
- TRBJ2-1 - TRBV27 CASSLRQNYNEQFF TGTGCCAGCAGTTTACGCCAGAACTACAATGAGCAGTTCTTC
- TRBJ2-5 TRBD2 TRBV6-2/TRBV6-3 CASSSPRGLARETQYF TGTGCCAGCAGCTCCCCGCGGGGACTAGCACGCGAGACCCAGTACTTC
few TRBJ2-7 - TRBV15 CATSSALLRVGDYEQYF TGTGCCACCAGCAGTGCACTTTTGAGGGTGGGGGACTACGAGCAGTACTTC
- TRBJ2-1 - TRBV24-1 CATSEWGSYNEQFF TGTGCCACCAGTGAGTGGGGGTCCTACAATGAGCAGTTCTTC
few TRBJ1-1 - TRBV24-1 CATSDFQAEEAFF TGTGCCACCAGTGATTTCCAAGCAGAAGAAGCTTTCTTT
- TRBJ2-5 - TRBV6-5 CASSHGMGETQYF TGTGCCAGCAGCCACGGGATGGGTGAGACCCAGTACTTC
few TRBJ2-1 - TRBV5-4 CASRLGRQSSYNEQFF TGTGCCAGCAGGCTGGGTAGGCAGAGCTCCTACAATGAGCAGTTCTTC
many TRBJ2-7 TRBD2 TRBV4-1 CASSPSLGLAGLSSYEQYF TGCGCCAGCAGCCCCTCCCTGGGACTAGCGGGGCTAAGCTCCTACGAGCAGTACTTC
- TRBJ1-2 TRBD1 TRBV25-1 CASSGGLTGGNGYTF TGTGCCAGCAGTGGTGGATTAACAGGGGGAAATGGCTACACCTTC
few TRBJ2-3 - TRBV6-2/TRBV6-3 CASSSSGATDTQYF TGTGCCAGCAGCTCGTCGGGGGCCACAGATACGCAGTATTTT